This T cell receptor (beta chain) came from a study of T cells in Graves' hyperthyroidism and ophthalmopathy. Of note for this clonotype: Its antigen is not known.

Patients between 18 and 65 years old had hyperthyroidism, newly diagnosed and lasting under 2 months. The study, taken as a whole, reports: The authors' 13 V-J model separated ophthalmopathy from stable hyperthyroidism. Also found in blood were most expanded thyroid clonotypes above 0.001.

TCR beta CDR3 regions were amplified from RNA transcripts. With the HTBI primer set, the TCR CDR3 went through a first round of RT-PCR. TCRdb reprocessed the multiplex PCR reads via MiXCR and lists one record per CDR3 protein. The table has 750,000 to 900,000 distinct CDR3 sequences, around 38% seen once; the top ten hold 8.9%. The ends lost 3 bases at V and 2 bases at J; junction bases unmatched: 3. The germline gives CDR1 DFQATT, CDR2 SNEGSKA (reference sequence). This CDR3 is built from 13 residues. The origin of this receptor is a man aged 18 to 35 with Graves' hyperthyroidism. The rearrangement links TRBV20-1 to TRBJ2-7; TRBD1 aligns across 8 bases. The sequenced sample consisted of blood. The DNA for the CDR3 is TGCAGTGCTAGGGACAGGGTGACCTACGAGCAGTACTTC. This gives the protein CSARDRVTYEQYF.